This is a list of T cell receptor beta chains from one sample in a study of blood T cell repertoires in COVID-19. TCRdb keeps only in-frame clones here, not all; method: immunoSEQ multiplex PCR. The sample consists of roughly 250,000 clones, 85% to 90% of them appearing once. The sequenced sample was peripheral blood. The receptors derive from a man aged 25-40 years with acute or convalescent COVID-19. The CDR3 runs from the conserved cysteine through the conserved F or W. Clone sizes are given selectively: once, few, many, or a class where the clone is expanded.

few	TRBV6-5	15	TRBJ2-1	CASSPLTGDYNEQFF
-	TRBV4-1	18	TRBJ2-6	CASSQVPGRGSGANVLTF
-	TRBV27	13	TRBJ2-5	CASSPRTGETQYF
-	TRBV30	12	TRBJ2-3	CAWILTGDTQYF
-	TRBV3-1/TRBV3-2	14	TRBJ1-4	CASSLRQGGEKLFF
-	TRBV24-1	14	TRBJ2-7	CATSEGLATHEQYF
-	TRBV19	15	TRBJ1-3	CASSIGQLSGNTIYF
-	TRBV4-1	17	TRBJ2-3	CASSQDKRGQGTDTQYF
-	TRBV24-1	14	TRBJ2-1	CATSVAGGGDEQFF
-	TRBV6-2/TRBV6-3	14	TRBJ2-2	CASSYRGNAGELFF
-	TRBV9	14	TRBJ2-1	CASSHGLAGDEQFF
-	TRBV11-2	13	TRBJ1-5	CASSLERDQPQHF
once	TRBV11-1	12	TRBJ1-1	CASSRVRTEAFF
-	TRBV3-1/TRBV3-2	13	TRBJ1-2	CASSRVEGSGYTF
-	TRBV28	17	TRBJ2-1	CASIINFGGQGKHEQFF
once	TRBV29-1	12	TRBJ1-2	CSVQAANYGYTF
-	TRBV5-1	12	TRBJ2-5	CASSQNQETQYF
-	TRBV30	14	TRBJ2-7	CAWRRTGGLNEQYF
-	TRBV28	15	TRBJ1-1	CASSLDFRDSSGAFF
-	TRBV6-6	17	TRBJ1-1	CASSLFEADRWNTEAFF